The 3 T cell receptor beta chains below come from one sample, sequenced in a study of Graves' ophthalmopathy and Graves' hyperthyroidism. TCR beta CDR3 regions were amplified from RNA transcripts. The first-round RT-PCR employed HTBI primers together with the Qiagen OneStep RT-PCR kit. A multiplex PCR was then performed as the second round. TCRdb reanalysed the multiplex PCR reads using MiXCR and keeps one entry per CDR3 protein. The data show about 640,000 distinct CDR3 sequences, about 38% seen once. The sequenced sample was peripheral blood. These receptors came from an adult man with Graves' ophthalmopathy.

The chain has TRBV7-9 and TRBJ2-7, with 8 positions matching TRBD2. J gave up 3 bases and V 8 bases, and 6 bases lay outside the gene matches. CDR3 size: 13 residues. Germline CDR1 is SEHNR and CDR2 is FQNEAQ (reference sequence). CDR3 loop: CASASGGGYEQYF. The CDR3 DNA sequence: TGTGCCAGCGCCTCGGGGGGGGGCTACGAGCAGTACTTC.

The chain couples TRBV25-1 to TRBJ1-5; 8 bases are shared with TRBD1. The CDR3 spans 16 residues. V shed 4 bases and J 2 bases; nucleotides not matched to a gene: 7. CDR1 is MGHDK and CDR2 is SYGVNS in the germline V gene. The CDR3 here is CASSGTGTGGNQPQHF. The CDR3 DNA is TGTGCCAGCAGTGGGACCGGGACAGGAGGCAATCAGCCCCAGCATTTT.

The chain links TRBV5-4 to TRBJ1-2, with D perhaps matching TRBD1 (6 bases). CDR1 and CDR2 (germline): SGHNT, YYREEE (reference sequence). This CDR3 region has 13 residues. With 2 bases removed from V and 10 bases from J, the gap between germline ends came to 15 bases. CDR3 loop: CASSFRGRADYTF. In DNA form, the CDR3 reads TGTGCCAGCAGCTTCCGGGGGCGCGCTGACTACACCTTC.